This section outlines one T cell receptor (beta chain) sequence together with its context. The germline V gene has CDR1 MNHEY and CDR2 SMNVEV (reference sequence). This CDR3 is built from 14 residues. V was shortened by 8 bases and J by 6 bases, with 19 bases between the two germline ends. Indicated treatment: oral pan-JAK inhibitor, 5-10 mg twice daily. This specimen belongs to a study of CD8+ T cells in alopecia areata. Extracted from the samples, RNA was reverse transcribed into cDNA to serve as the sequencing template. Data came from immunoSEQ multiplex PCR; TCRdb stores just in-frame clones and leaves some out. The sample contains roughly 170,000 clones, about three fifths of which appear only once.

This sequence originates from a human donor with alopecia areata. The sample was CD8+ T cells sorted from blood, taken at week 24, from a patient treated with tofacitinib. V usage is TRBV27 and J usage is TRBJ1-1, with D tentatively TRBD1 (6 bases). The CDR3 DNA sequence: TGTGCCAGCCTTAAGCTGACAGGAACCGCTGAAGCTTTCTTT. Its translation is CASLKLTGTAEAFF.